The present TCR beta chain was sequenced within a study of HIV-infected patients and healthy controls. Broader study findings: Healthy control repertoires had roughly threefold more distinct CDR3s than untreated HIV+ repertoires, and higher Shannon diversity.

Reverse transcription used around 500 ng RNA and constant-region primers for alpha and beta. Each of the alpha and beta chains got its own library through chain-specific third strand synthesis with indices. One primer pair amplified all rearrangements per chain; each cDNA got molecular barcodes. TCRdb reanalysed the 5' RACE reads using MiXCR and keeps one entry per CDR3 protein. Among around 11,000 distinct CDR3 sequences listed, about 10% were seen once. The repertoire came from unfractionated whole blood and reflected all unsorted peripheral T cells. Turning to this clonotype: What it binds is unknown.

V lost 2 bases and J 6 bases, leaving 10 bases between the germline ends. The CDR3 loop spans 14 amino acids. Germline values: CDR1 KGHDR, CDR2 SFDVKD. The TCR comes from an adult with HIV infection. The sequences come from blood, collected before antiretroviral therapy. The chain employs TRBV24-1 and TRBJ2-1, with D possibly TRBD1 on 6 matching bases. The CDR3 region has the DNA TGTGCCACCAGTGATTCCTGGGACATCAATGAGCAGTTCTTC. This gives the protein CATSDSWDINEQFF.